This T cell receptor (beta chain) is drawn from a study of T-cell memory formation after mild COVID-19. Turning to the study itself: Across donors, TCR clusters were largely donor specific.

This CDR3 is built from 15 residues. Unmatched junction bases numbered 4, after V lost 1 base and J lost 2 bases. Germline CDR1 is SGHRS and CDR2 is YFSETQ. This clonotype occurred a few times. The 5'RACE method, run with constant-segment primers, produced TCR alpha and TCR beta cDNA libraries (carrying sample barcodes and UMIs). TCRdb re-derived calls from the 5' RACE reads in MiXCR, one entry per CDR3 protein. The table records some 330,000 distinct CDR3 sequences, over 20% of them present only once. The TCR sequence derives from an adult woman who had mild COVID-19 (a few samples of this study predate the infection). Cell type and time point are not known. The rearrangement joins TRBV5-1 to TRBJ1-2; 8 nucleotides agree with TRBD1. Input material: PBMCs or a T cell subset sorted from them (not recorded which). The CDR3 nucleotides are TGCGCCAGCAGCTTGACAGGGGGAGGAAACTATGGCTACACCTTC. As protein: CASSLTGGGNYGYTF.